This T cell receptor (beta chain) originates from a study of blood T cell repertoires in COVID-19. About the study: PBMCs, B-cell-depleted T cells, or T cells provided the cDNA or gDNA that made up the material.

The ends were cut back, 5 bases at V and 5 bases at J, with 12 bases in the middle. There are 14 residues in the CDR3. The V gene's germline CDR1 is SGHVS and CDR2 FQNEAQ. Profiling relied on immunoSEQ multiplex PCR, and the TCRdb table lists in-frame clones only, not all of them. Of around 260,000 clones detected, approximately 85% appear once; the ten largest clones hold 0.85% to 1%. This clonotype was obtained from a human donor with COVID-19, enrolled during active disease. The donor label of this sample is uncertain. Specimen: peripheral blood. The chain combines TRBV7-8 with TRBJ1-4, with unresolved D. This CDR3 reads CASSRGSTNEKLFF. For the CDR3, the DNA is TGTGCCAGCAGCCGAGGCTCTACGAATGAAAAACTGTTTTTT.